This T cell receptor beta chain was sequenced for a study of control samples from healthy donors and cancer patients. Some clones are missing from TCRdb's copy, which holds only in-frame ones; the method was immunoSEQ multiplex PCR. Of roughly 120,000 clones in the sample, roughly 90% were seen once. From germline, CDR1 is SGHRS and CDR2 YFSETQ. Trimming took 2 bases from V and 0 from J, leaving 11 bases between them. The CDR3 spans 16 residues. This clonotype was obtained from a man aged 45-60 years in good health. Sequenced input: blood. The chain carries TRBV5-1 and TRBJ2-2; D gene unclear. The CDR3 here is CASSLKTSSNTGELFF. As DNA, the CDR3 is TGCGCCAGCAGCTTAAAGACAAGCTCGAACACCGGGGAGCTGTTTTTT.